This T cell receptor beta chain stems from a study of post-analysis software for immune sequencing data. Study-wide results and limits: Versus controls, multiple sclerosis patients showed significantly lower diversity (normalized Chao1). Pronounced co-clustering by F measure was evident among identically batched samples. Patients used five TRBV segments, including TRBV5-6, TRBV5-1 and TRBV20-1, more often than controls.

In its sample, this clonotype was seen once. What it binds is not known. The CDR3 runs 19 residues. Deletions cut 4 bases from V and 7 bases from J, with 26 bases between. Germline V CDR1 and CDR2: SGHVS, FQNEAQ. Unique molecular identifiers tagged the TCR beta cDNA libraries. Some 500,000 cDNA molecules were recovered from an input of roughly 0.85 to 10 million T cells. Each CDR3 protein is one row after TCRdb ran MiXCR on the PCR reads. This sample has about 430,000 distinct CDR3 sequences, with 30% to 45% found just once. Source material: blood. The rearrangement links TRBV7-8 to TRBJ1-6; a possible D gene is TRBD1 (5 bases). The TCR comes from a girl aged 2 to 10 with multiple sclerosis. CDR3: CASSSSRNYAQGKNSPLHF. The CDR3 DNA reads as TGTGCCAGCAGCTCCTCGCGGAATTATGCGCAGGGCAAGAATTCACCCCTCCACTTT.